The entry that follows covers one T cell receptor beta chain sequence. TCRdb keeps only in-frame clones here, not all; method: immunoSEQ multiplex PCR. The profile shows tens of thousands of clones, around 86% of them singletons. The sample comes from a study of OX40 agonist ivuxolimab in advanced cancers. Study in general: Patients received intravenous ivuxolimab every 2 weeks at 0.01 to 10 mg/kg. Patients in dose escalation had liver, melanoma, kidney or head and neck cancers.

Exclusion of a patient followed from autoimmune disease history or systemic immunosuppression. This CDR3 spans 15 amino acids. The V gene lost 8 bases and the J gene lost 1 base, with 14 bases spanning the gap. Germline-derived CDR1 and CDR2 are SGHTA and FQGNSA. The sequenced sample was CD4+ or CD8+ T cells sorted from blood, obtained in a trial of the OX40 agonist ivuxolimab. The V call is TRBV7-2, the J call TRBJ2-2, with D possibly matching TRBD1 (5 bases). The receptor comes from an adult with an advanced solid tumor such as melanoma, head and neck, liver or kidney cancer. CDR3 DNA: TGTGCCAGCGGAAAACAGGAACAGAACACCGGGGAGCTGTTTTTT. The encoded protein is CASGKQEQNTGELFF.